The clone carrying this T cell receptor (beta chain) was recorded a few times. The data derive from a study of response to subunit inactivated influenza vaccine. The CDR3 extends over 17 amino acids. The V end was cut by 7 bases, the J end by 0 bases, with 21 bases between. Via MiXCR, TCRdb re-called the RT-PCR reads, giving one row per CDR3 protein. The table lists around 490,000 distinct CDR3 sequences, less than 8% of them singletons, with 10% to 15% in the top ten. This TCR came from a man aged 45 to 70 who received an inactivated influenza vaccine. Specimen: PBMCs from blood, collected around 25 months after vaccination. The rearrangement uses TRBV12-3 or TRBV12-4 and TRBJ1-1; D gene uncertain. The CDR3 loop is CASTPGPLQIMNTEAFF. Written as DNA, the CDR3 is TGTGCCAGCACCCCTGGACCTCTCCAGATCATGAACACTGAAGCTTTCTTT.